The next 9 T cell receptor beta chains were all read from a single sample in a study of OX40 agonist ivuxolimab in advanced cancers. The table came from immunoSEQ multiplex PCR; TCRdb's copy has only in-frame clones and leaves some out. Here the sample spans some 50,000 clones, over 75% being singletons. The material was CD4+ or CD8+ T cells sorted from blood, obtained in a trial of the OX40 agonist ivuxolimab. These receptors came from an adult with an advanced solid tumor such as melanoma, head and neck, liver or kidney cancer.

The chain carries TRBV19 and TRBJ1-1; TRBD1 aligns across 8 bases. This CDR3 is built from 17 residues. V gave up 5 bases and J gave up 0 bases; unmatched junction bases: 11. Germline-derived CDR1 and CDR2 are LNHDA and SQIVND (reference sequence). This CDR3 is CASSFGTGRFMNTEAFF. In nucleotides, the CDR3 is TGTGCCAGTAGTTTCGGGACAGGACGGTTTATGAACACTGAAGCTTTCTTT.

The chain employs TRBV4-3 and TRBJ2-3; no firm D call. Germline CDR1 and CDR2: LGHNA and YSLEER. The CDR3 has 16 amino acids. The ends were cut back, 0 bases at V and 5 bases at J, with 15 bases in the middle. The CDR3 reads CASSQDMIVGEDTQYF. The DNA for the CDR3 is TGCGCCAGCAGCCAAGATATGATCGTAGGAGAAGATACGCAGTATTTT.

The CDR3 loop reads CASSYSGPYEQYV. DNA for the CDR3: TGTGCCAGCAGTTACTCGGGGCCCTACGAGCAGTACGTC. The chain has TRBV6-6 and TRBJ2-7, with D perhaps matching TRBD1 (5 bases). This CDR3 is 13 amino acids long. V was clipped by 0 bases and J by 2 bases, with 5 bases between them. Germline V gene data show CDR1 as MNHNY and CDR2 as SVGAGI (reference sequence).

The genes are TRBV29-1 and TRBJ2-7; D remains unclear. CDR3 length: 13 amino acids. Per germline, CDR1 SQVTM and CDR2 ANQGSEA. The V end lost 1 base, the J end lost 0 bases, and 7 bases lay between the germline ends. The CDR3 DNA reads as TGCAGCGTTGAAGGGACGGCCTCCTACGAGCAGTACTTC. It is translated as CSVEGTASYEQYF.

V and J are TRBV7-3 and TRBJ2-7, with TRBD2 as a possible D gene (6 bases). The CDR3 is made up of 14 amino acids. V was trimmed by 3 bases and J by 5 bases, leaving 14 bases between them. Germline V gene lookup returns CDR1 SGHTA and CDR2 FQGTGA. The CDR3 nucleotides read TGTGCCAGCAGCTTGGACGGGAGCCTGGACGAGCAGTACTTC. As protein: CASSLDGSLDEQYF.

This chain joins TRBV11-2 and TRBJ1-1; D call uncertain. Germline V gene data show CDR1 as SGHAT and CDR2 as FQNNGV. The CDR3 covers 15 residues. Trimming took off 1 base at V and 3 bases at J, with 12 bases between the two ends. CDR3 protein: CASSLGVGSHTEAFF. In nucleotides, the CDR3 is TGTGCCAGCAGCTTAGGAGTAGGTTCGCACACTGAAGCTTTCTTT.

The J gene is TRBJ2-7, the V gene TRBV15, with TRBD2 matching 11 bases. CDR3 length: 14 amino acids. With V trimmed by 4 bases and J by 4 bases, 3 bases remained unmatched. Germline V gene data show CDR1 as LNHNV and CDR2 as YYDKDF (reference sequence). CDR3 in DNA: TGTGCCACCAGCACACTAGCGGGGGAATACGAGCAGTACTTC. Its protein product is CATSTLAGEYEQYF.

The rearrangement joins TRBV7-9 to TRBJ2-7, with 7 bases identical to TRBD1. The CDR3 length is 14 residues. The germline V gene encodes CDR1 SEHNR and CDR2 FQNEAQ (reference sequence). J was trimmed by 3 bases and V by 2 bases; bases with no gene match: 4. The CDR3: CASSLTDRVYEQYF. The CDR3 region has the DNA TGTGCCAGCAGCTTAACCGACAGGGTCTACGAGCAGTACTTC.

This clone has only a few counts. The chain recombines TRBV28 with TRBJ2-2, with 8 bases identical to TRBD2. This CDR3 has 14 residues. V lost 6 bases, J lost 4 bases, and 4 bases stayed unmatched. Germline V gives CDR1 MDHEN, CDR2 SYDVKM. CDR3 coding DNA: TGTGCCAGCAGCCCCGGGGGGGGCACCGGGGAGCTGTTTTTT. Its protein product is CASSPGGGTGELFF.